This T cell receptor beta chain derives from a study of radiation and T cells in renal cell carcinoma. The time point is: blood 2 weeks post-SBRT. This sample's treatment: 15 Gy SBRT to primary tumor, nephrectomy 4 weeks later. Produced via immunoSEQ multiplex PCR; TCRdb's table is partial and in-frame only. The table shows 120,000 or so clones, with around 81% occurring only once. Germline V gives CDR1 SSHAT, CDR2 FNYEAQ (reference sequence). CDR3 length equals 14 residues. The chain carries TRBV7-7 and TRBJ2-3, with 8 nucleotides matching TRBD2. The material sequenced was blood, taken from a patient whose treatment included radiotherapy and nephrectomy. This TCR was sampled from a man aged 45 to 65 with renal cell carcinoma. CDR3: CASSAGVSTDTQYF. The CDR3 DNA sequence: TGTGCTAGCTCAGCGGGGGTGTCAACAGATACGCAGTATTTT.